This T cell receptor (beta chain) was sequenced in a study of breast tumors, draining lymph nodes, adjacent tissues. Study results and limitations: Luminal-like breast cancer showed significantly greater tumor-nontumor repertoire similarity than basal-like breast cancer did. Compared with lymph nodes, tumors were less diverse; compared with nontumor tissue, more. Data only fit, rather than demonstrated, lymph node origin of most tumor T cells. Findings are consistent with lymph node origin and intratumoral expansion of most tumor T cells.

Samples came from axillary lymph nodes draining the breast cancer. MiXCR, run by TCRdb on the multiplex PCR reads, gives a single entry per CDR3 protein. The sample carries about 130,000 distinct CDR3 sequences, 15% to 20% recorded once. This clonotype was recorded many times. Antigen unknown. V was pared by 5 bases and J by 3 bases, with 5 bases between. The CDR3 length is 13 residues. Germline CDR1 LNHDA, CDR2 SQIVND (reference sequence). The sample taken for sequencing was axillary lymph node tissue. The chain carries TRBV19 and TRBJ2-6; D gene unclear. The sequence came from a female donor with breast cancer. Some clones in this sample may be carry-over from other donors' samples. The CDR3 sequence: CASSSNGANVLTF. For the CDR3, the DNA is TGTGCCAGTAGTTCCAATGGGGCCAACGTCCTGACTTTC.